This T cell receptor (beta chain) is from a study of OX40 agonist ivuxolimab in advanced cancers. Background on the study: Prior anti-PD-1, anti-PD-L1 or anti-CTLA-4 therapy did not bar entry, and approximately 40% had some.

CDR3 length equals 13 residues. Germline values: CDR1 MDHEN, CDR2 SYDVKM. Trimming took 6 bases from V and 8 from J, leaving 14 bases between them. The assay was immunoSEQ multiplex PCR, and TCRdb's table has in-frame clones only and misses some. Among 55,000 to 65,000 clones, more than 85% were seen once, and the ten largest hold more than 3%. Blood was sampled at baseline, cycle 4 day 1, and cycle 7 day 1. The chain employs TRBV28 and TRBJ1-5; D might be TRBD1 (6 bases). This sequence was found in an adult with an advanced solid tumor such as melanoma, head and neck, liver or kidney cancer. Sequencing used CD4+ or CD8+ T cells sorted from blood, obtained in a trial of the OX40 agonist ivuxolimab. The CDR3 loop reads CASRRGPREPQHF. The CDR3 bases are TGTGCCAGCAGGCGGGGGCCTAGGGAGCCCCAGCATTTT.